The T cell receptor beta chain under discussion was sequenced for a study of beta chain features in type 1 diabetes (dated by TCRdb to the late 2010s). Turning to the overall study: Patients and healthy donors did not differ in mean age, gender distribution, total cell number or subset yield. A total of roughly 100,000,000 sorted cells were examined across all samples, and the number of cells per subset was strongly correlated with RNA yield. The study compared TCRB repertoires of sorted circulating CD4+ T cell subsets between recently diagnosed type 1 diabetes patients and matched healthy donors. Regulatory and stem cell-like memory subsets were obtained from only 8 patients and roughly 8 healthy donors, while naive and central memory subsets were obtained from all 28 donors.

The entire isolated RNA was reverse transcribed using the High Capacity cDNA Reverse Transcription Kit, and thus expressed TCRB transcripts were sequenced. Naive, central memory and regulatory T cell samples underwent deep immunoSEQ sequencing, averaging roughly 3.4 million total reads per sample. Sorted cells were lysed in RLT buffer, and RNA was extracted using DNase-treated RNeasy Micro or Mini kits according to cell number. To prevent cross-contamination, each cell subset was processed individually, whereas patient and healthy donor samples were processed jointly. TCRB sequences were amplified from cDNA with the immunoSEQ multiplex PCR, producing 87-bp fragments spanning the CDR3 region. Sequencing of the amplicons was performed on the Illumina HiSeq platform. From the authors' description of their analysis: Synthetic template baselines were used to correct PCR bias computationally, reads within Hamming distance 2 were collapsed, and singletons that could not be merged were discarded. Reads were aligned to IMGT to assign V, D and J genes, CDR3 length, and insertions or deletions at six rearrangement sites. Clonotype counts were normalized to sorted cell number within each subset before computing true diversity and Gini coefficients with the tcR R package. The overlap coefficient, calculated on TCRB nucleotide sequences, was used to quantify repertoire sharing. As a proxy for the pre-selection repertoire, out-of-frame TCRB sequences from naive cells were analyzed. Entries here come from immuneACCESS through TCRdb and include only in-frame sequences with V and J called. Some clones fail to appear in such tables; in the studies checked, an unresolved V gene covers under half of the shortfall, and the cause of the remainder is unknown. V, J and clone size are taken as reported in that table, and D and trimming were inferred from the DNA itself. The sample table holds hundreds of thousands of clones, of which roughly 9.6% were seen once. Approximately 0.016% of the sample rests with the top ten.

Overall results and qualifications from the work: A moderate but significant shortening of TCRB CDR3 length was observed in type 1 diabetes patients in all four CD4+ subsets. Naive, central memory and regulatory TCRB repertoires appeared more similar among patients than among healthy donors. PCR might favor shorter templates, but patient and control samples were amplified and corrected together, so any skew would affect both groups equally. HLA sub-analyses involved small numbers of individuals, so any influence of HLA type on TCRB rearrangement remained unresolved. Because cDNA rather than genomic DNA was sequenced, highly expressing activated cells could have been over-represented, although no difference in activation and CD3 levels was found between groups. Fewer insertions and more nucleotide deletions at VDJ recombination sites were observed in patients with type 1 diabetes, implying thymic rearrangement abnormalities.

V has 5 bases trimmed and J has 4 bases trimmed; junction bases matching no gene number 3. Inclusive of the bounding cysteine and phenylalanine, the CDR3 is 14 residues long. The DNA shown is the 42-base CDR3, in frame from base 1. The CDR1 and CDR2 encoded by the germline V gene are KGHSH and LQKENI. Each donor gave one peripheral blood draw, averaging around 0.11 L, which was collected into heparinised tubes. A BD FACSAria II and a panel including CD45RO, CCR7, CD25, CD127, CD95 and CD27 were used to sort naive, central memory, regulatory and stem cell-like memory CD4+ T cells. A purity above 95% was achieved for all sorted populations. Right away, PBMCs were isolated by Lymphoprep density gradient centrifugation and were stained directly, with no culture step. So that batch effects would be minimized, each experiment stained and sorted samples in pairs, pairing one healthy donor with one patient.

This clone was seen more than once but under ten times. Its cognate antigen has yet to be identified. No much larger clone exists at a distance of one base, and base qualities are not known. This receptor chain uses TRBV18 and TRBJ1-2; 11 nucleotides in the junction match TRBD1. The TCR comes from a woman aged 25-40 years in good health. Sequencing input: naive CD4+ T cells from blood. The cell subset or site label corresponds to: true naive CD4+ T cells. The CDR3 protein is CASSTGQGAYGYTF. Read as DNA, the sequence is TGTGCCAGCTCAACAGGACAGGGGGCCTATGGCTACACCTTC.